This TCR beta chain was recorded in a study of cytomegalovirus exposure and HLA in healthy donors. Study-wide points: With later analysis, a missense DCLRE1C variant became linked to TCR beta V- and J-gene trimming. Overall, roughly 160 TCR beta chains were annotated as cytomegalovirus-associated. CMV serostatus stood as the only immune exposure information on hand. Later work associated fewer than 20,000 TCR beta sequences with HLA alleles at 0.05 false discovery rate.

Primers included in the PCR were 60 Vbeta and 13 Jbeta primers. Repertoires were generated with immunoSEQ multiplex PCR, while TCRdb's copy carries only in-frame clones and drops some. The table lists 120,000 to 150,000 clones. Concerning this clone: Its antigen is not known.

Germline CDR1 MDHEN, CDR2 SYDVKM. Trimming removed 6 bases at V and 9 bases at J, with 12 bases between. The CDR3 contains 11 residues. The sequencing input was PBMCs. This chain connects TRBV28 to TRBJ2-7; a weak D match, TRBD1 (5 bases). The origin of this receptor is a woman in her forties or fifties in good health and CMV-seronegative. The CDR3 bases are TGTGCCAGCAGGAAAGACAGAGGGCAGTACTTC. It encodes CASRKDRGQYF.